The TCR beta chain under discussion was sequenced for a study of glioma-infiltrating T cells after dendritic cell vaccination. The time point was: after dendritic cell vaccination, including at tumor progression/relapse. The CDR3 length is 17 residues. V lost 2 bases and J lost 2, with 16 bases in between. CDR1 is SGHTA, CDR2 FQGTGA, per germline. The method was immunoSEQ multiplex PCR; TCRdb's version includes in-frame clones alone and lacks a portion of them. The sample carries about 91,000 clones, around four fifths recorded once. This receptor was obtained from a human donor with glioblastoma. This chain joins TRBV7-3 and TRBJ1-3; D not certain. Sequenced material: blood, taken after dendritic cell vaccination. The CDR3 nucleotides are TGTGCCAGCAGCTTAGGACCCGGAGGATCGGCTGGAAACACCATATATTTT. This translates into CASSLGPGGSAGNTIYF.